This record looks at one T cell receptor (beta chain) sequence and its context. This record belongs to a study of blood T cell repertoires in COVID-19. Background on the study: Sources were T cells, B-cell-depleted T cells, or PBMCs; the material itself was cDNA or gDNA.

Clones were read by immunoSEQ multiplex PCR, and TCRdb kept only the in-frame ones, dropping some. The table has over 200,000 clones, roughly 86% seen once. Deletions cut 4 bases from V and 0 bases from J, with 8 bases between. Per the germline V gene, CDR1 is SGHRS and CDR2 is YFSETQ. The CDR3 contains 13 residues. Source material: peripheral blood. The receptor's source is a woman between 25 and 40 years old who had recovered from COVID-19. This chain uses TRBV5-1 with TRBJ2-7, with a tentative D call TRBD1 (5 bases). CDR3 DNA: TGCGCCAGCAGCAGGACACCCTCCTACGAGCAGTACTTC. This translates into CASSRTPSYEQYF.